This T cell receptor (beta chain) was documented in a study of control samples from healthy donors and cancer patients. Between the trimmed V and J ends, which lost 1 base and 4 bases, there was a span of 4 bases. The CDR3 loop spans 12 amino acids. Germline CDR1 and CDR2: SGDLS and YYNGEE. Clones were sequenced by immunoSEQ multiplex PCR, and TCRdb holds only the in-frame ones, with some missing. The sample contains around 140,000 clones, about 90% of which appear only once. V gene TRBV9 combines with J gene TRBJ2-3; D gene ambiguous. This clonotype was sampled from a woman in her forties or fifties in good health. Input material: blood. In DNA, the CDR3 is TGTGCCAGCAGCGTAAAGTCAGATACGCAGTATTTT. Translation: CASSVKSDTQYF.